What follows are 23 T cell receptor beta chains derived from one specimen sequenced in a study of T cell changes during pregnancy in multiple sclerosis. Some clones are missing from TCRdb's copy, which holds only in-frame ones; the method was immunoSEQ multiplex PCR. The sample lists 55,000 to 75,000 clones; under 95% were seen once. This specimen consisted of peripheral blood, obtained in the third trimester of pregnancy. These receptor sequences come from a female donor in good health, enrolled as a control in a pregnancy study.

V usage is TRBV9 and J usage is TRBJ1-4; 7 bases agree with TRBD1. V gave up 7 bases and J gave up 4 bases; unmatched junction bases: 4. This CDR3 is 13 amino acids long. Germline CDR1 reads SGDLS; CDR2 reads YYNGEE. CDR3 loop: CASQGGLNEKLFF. DNA of the CDR3: TGTGCCAGCCAGGGGGGACTTAATGAAAAACTGTTTTTT.

This chain uses TRBV4-3 with TRBJ2-1, with TRBD1 matching over 11 bases. The CDR3 is 15 residues long. V lost 4 bases to trimming and J lost 7 bases; unmatched junction nucleotides: 6. CDR1 is LGHNA and CDR2 is YSLEER in the germline V gene. The CDR3: CASSLQDRGRNEQFF. CDR3 bases: TGCGCCAGCAGCCTCCAGGACAGGGGGCGGAATGAGCAGTTCTTC.

J is TRBJ2-5 and V is TRBV14; no clear D. The CDR3 has 14 residues. Trimming pared 3 bases from V and 2 bases from J, leaving 10 bases between. Looked up from germline, CDR1 is SGHDN and CDR2 is FVKESK. CDR3 protein: CASSQINLQETQYF. Here the CDR3 DNA reads TGTGCCAGCAGCCAGATTAACCTACAAGAGACCCAGTACTTC.

V is TRBV6-5 and J is TRBJ2-7, with 8 bases matching TRBD1. Germline assignment: CDR1 MNHEY and CDR2 SVGAGI. The V and J ends lost 2 bases and 6 bases, in that order; junction bases with no gene match: 3. This CDR3 is 13 amino acids long. Here the CDR3 DNA reads TGTGCCAGCAGTTACACCAGGGGGCTCGAGCAGTACTTC. It encodes CASSYTRGLEQYF.

In its sample, this clone was seen a few times. The chain employs TRBV4-2 and TRBJ1-1, with TRBD1 as a possible D gene (5 bases). Germline V gives CDR1 LGHNA, CDR2 YNFKEQ. The CDR3 extends over 14 amino acids. Trimming cost V 4 bases and J 2 bases, with 11 bases left between them. As DNA, the CDR3 is TGTGCCAGCAGCCCTCAGACAGCAAACACTGAAGCTTTCTTT. It encodes CASSPQTANTEAFF.

The chain employs TRBV7-9 and TRBJ2-1; TRBD1 matches at 7 bases. The ends lost 5 bases at V and 9 bases at J; junction bases unmatched: 10. Germline V gene lookup returns CDR1 SEHNR and CDR2 FQNEAQ (reference sequence). The CDR3 runs 14 residues. CDR3 in amino acids: CASSPRTGVGEQFF. CDR3 bases: TGTGCCAGCAGCCCCCGAACAGGGGTTGGTGAGCAGTTCTTC.

The genes are TRBV4-2 and TRBJ2-5; maybe TRBD2 (5 bases). Germline V gives CDR1 LGHNA, CDR2 YNFKEQ. V lost 0 bases and J lost 1, with 9 bases in between. CDR3 length: 15 residues. The CDR3 region has the DNA TGTGCCAGCAGCCAAGATATCGGGGTCCAAGAGACCCAGTACTTC. Its translation is CASSQDIGVQETQYF.

A note on this clone: This same CDR3 is encoded by further DNA sequences in the sample. V usage is TRBV18 and J usage is TRBJ1-1, with 10 bases aligning to TRBD1. Germline lookup yields CDR1 KGHSH and CDR2 LQKENI. The CDR3 has 16 amino acids. J was trimmed by 0 bases and V by 3 bases; bases with no gene match: 4. The CDR3: CASSPRTGGMNTEAFF. DNA for the CDR3: TGTGCCAGCTCACCCCGGACAGGGGGAATGAACACTGAAGCTTTCTTT.

The chain has TRBV7-2 and TRBJ1-5; D is undetermined. Germline V gene data show CDR1 as SGHTA and CDR2 as FQGNSA. V was cut by 5 bases and J by 0 bases, with 8 bases left in between. The CDR3 totals 14 residues. The CDR3 DNA is TGTGCCAGCAGCCCCAGAGGTAGCAATCAGCCCCAGCATTTT. Translating gives CASSPRGSNQPQHF.

The chain uses TRBV4-1 and TRBJ1-1; D call uncertain. V dropped 3 bases and J dropped 0 bases, with 11 bases sitting between them. The CDR3 totals 15 residues. Germline V lookup: CDR1 MGHRA, CDR2 YSYEKL. The CDR3 reads CASSQGGGLNTEAFF. As DNA, the CDR3 is TGCGCCAGCAGCCAGGGAGGTGGCCTGAACACTGAAGCTTTCTTT.

This clone was seen once. The chain combines TRBV4-3 with TRBJ1-2; the D gene is possibly TRBD1 (6 bases). CDR1 and CDR2 from the germline V gene are LGHNA and YSLEER. The CDR3 has 16 residues. Trimming removed 1 base from V and 1 base from J, with 13 bases in between. CDR3 nucleotides: TGCGCCAGCAGCCAAGTTAGGCTGGACAGTAACTATGGCTACACCTTC. Translated: CASSQVRLDSNYGYTF.

The chain combines TRBV7-8 with TRBJ2-3, with TRBD1 matching over 8 bases. The length of the CDR3 is 12 residues. V trimming: 6 bases; J trimming: 4 bases; junction bases outside the gene matches: 0. Germline V gene data show CDR1 as SGHVS and CDR2 as FQNEAQ. CDR3: CASRQGADTQYF. The CDR3 coding sequence is TGTGCCAGCAGACAGGGGGCAGATACGCAGTATTTT.

The chain is built from TRBV10-3 and TRBJ2-7; 7 bases agree with TRBD1. V lost 1 base, J lost 6 bases, and 9 bases stayed unmatched. Germline V lookup: CDR1 ENHRY, CDR2 SYGVKD. The CDR3 runs to 15 residues. The CDR3 is CAISEWGEGGAEQYF. The DNA of the CDR3 is TGTGCCATCAGTGAGTGGGGTGAAGGGGGCGCCGAGCAGTACTTC.

This sequence joins TRBV9 and TRBJ2-2, with TRBD1 as a possible D gene (6 bases). V gave up 1 base and J gave up 4 bases, with 14 bases separating them. The CDR3 is 16 amino acids. Germline values: CDR1 SGDLS, CDR2 YYNGEE. CDR3 in amino acids: CASSVTESGATGELFF. The CDR3 DNA sequence: TGTGCCAGCAGCGTAACCGAGTCAGGGGCCACCGGGGAGCTGTTTTTT.

V usage is TRBV7-2 and J usage is TRBJ1-6; 9 bases map to TRBD1. The V gene's germline CDR1 is SGHTA and CDR2 FQGNSA. This CDR3 has 16 residues. Trimming cost V 5 bases and J 9 bases; bases outside gene matches: 11. The CDR3 DNA is TGTGCCAGCAGCCCCCGATGGGACAGGGTTGGTTCACCCCTCCACTTT. Translation: CASSPRWDRVGSPLHF.

This chain links TRBV14 with TRBJ2-1, with 7 bases aligning to TRBD1. The trim removed 1 base at V and 14 bases at J, leaving 8 bases unmatched. Germline values: CDR1 SGHDN, CDR2 FVKESK. This CDR3 comprises 13 residues. The chain's CDR3 is CASSQVDRQGKFF. The CDR3 region has the DNA TGTGCCAGCAGCCAAGTTGATAGACAGGGAAAGTTCTTC.

The genes are TRBV19 and TRBJ1-6, with TRBD1 matching 7 bases. The germline gives CDR1 LNHDA, CDR2 SQIVND (reference sequence). Trimming at V came to 7 bases and at J to 6 bases, leaving 6 bases not matched to a gene. This CDR3 spans 14 amino acids. The CDR3 protein is CASKLGQINSPLHF. Here the CDR3 DNA reads TGTGCCAGTAAACTGGGACAGATTAATTCACCCCTCCACTTT.

This clone was recorded once. The V call is TRBV30, the J call TRBJ2-2; possibly TRBD2 for D (5 bases). Trimming cost V 2 bases and J 7 bases, with 11 bases left between them. The CDR3 spans 13 residues. The germline CDR1 and CDR2 sequences are GTSNPN and SVGIG (reference sequence). The chain's CDR3 is CAWSTGKGGELFF. The CDR3 nucleotides read TGTGCCTGGAGTACGGGGAAAGGCGGGGAGCTGTTTTTT.

A few counts support this clone. This chain connects TRBV11-2 to TRBJ1-1; possible D gene TRBD1, 5 bases. The CDR3 contains 15 residues. Trimming removed 1 base from V and 1 base from J, with 10 bases in between. CDR1 is SGHAT and CDR2 is FQNNGV in the germline V gene. The CDR3 reads CASSLGRGWNTEAFF. The CDR3 DNA is TGTGCCAGCAGCTTAGGGAGGGGCTGGAACACTGAAGCTTTCTTT.

The CDR3 sequence: CASSQGASNQPQHF. The CDR3 bases are TGTGCCAGCAGCCAAGGGGCTAGCAATCAGCCCCAGCATTTT. The chain is built from TRBV4-2 and TRBJ1-5; D gene unclear. V dropped 1 base and J dropped 0 bases, with 4 bases sitting between them. This CDR3 is built from 14 residues. In germline, CDR1 is LGHNA, CDR2 YNFKEQ.

The chain is built from TRBV5-1 and TRBJ2-3; TRBD2 aligns across 12 bases. Trimming took 0 bases from V and 4 from J; bases not matched to a gene: 0. There are 15 residues in the CDR3. Germline CDR1 reads SGHRS; CDR2 reads YFSETQ. CDR3 in amino acids: CASSLGLAGADTQYF. The CDR3 bases are TGCGCCAGCAGCTTGGGACTAGCGGGGGCAGATACGCAGTATTTT.

This rearrangement joins TRBV7-9 to TRBJ2-4, with TRBD2 identical over 8 bases. CDR1 is SEHNR, CDR2 FQNEAQ, per germline (reference sequence). The V and J ends lost 5 bases and 7 bases, in that order; junction bases with no gene match: 7. There are 14 residues in the CDR3. CDR3 amino acids: CASSPRGGVNIQYF. The CDR3 coding sequence is TGTGCCAGCAGCCCCCGGGGGGGGGTGAACATTCAGTACTTC.

J is TRBJ2-2 and V is TRBV5-4; TRBD1 matches 10 bases. Germline CDR1 and CDR2: SGHNT and YYREEE (reference sequence). The CDR3 contains 15 residues. Trimming at V came to 4 bases and at J to 8 bases, leaving 8 bases not matched to a gene. The DNA for the CDR3 is TGTGCCAGCAGCATGCGACAGGGGGCTAAGGGGGAGCTGTTTTTT. Its translation is CASSMRQGAKGELFF.